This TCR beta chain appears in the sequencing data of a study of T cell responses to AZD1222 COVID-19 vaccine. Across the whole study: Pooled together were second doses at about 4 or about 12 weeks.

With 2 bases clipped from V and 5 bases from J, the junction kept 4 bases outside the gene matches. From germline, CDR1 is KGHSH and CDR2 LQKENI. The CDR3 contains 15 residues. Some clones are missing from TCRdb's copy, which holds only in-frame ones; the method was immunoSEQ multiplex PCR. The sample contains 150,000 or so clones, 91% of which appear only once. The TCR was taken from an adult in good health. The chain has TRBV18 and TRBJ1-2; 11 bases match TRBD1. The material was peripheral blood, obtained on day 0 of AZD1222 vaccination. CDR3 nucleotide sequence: TGTGCCAGCTCACCATTGGGACAGGGGGATTATGGCTACACCTTC. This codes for CASSPLGQGDYGYTF.